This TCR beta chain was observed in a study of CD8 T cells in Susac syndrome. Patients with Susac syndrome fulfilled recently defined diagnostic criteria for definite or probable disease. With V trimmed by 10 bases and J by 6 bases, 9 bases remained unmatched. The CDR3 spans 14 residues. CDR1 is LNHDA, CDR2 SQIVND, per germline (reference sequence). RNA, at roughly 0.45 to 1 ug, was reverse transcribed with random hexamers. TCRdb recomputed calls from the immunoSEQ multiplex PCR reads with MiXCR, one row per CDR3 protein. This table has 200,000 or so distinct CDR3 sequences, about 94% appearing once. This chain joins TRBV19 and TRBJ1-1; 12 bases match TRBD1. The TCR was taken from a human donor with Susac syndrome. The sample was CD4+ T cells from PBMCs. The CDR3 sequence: CAIRGDRGRAEAFF. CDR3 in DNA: TGTGCCATTCGTGGGGACAGGGGGCGAGCTGAAGCTTTCTTT. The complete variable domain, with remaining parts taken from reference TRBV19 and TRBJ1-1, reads DGGITQSPKYLFRKEGQNVTLSCEQNLNHDAMYWYRQDPGQGLRLIYYSQIVNDFQKGDIAEGYSVSREKKESFPLTVTSAQKNPTAFYLCAIRGDRGRAEAFFGQGTRLTVV.